This record looks at one T cell receptor beta chain sequence and its context. This clone's antigen is unknown. Qualities for individual bases were not recorded, and no much larger clone is one base off. For CDR1 and CDR2, the germline V gene lists MDHEN and SYDVKM. Cut back by 9 bases and 0 bases, the V and J ends lie 6 bases apart. From the cysteine through the phenylalanine, the CDR3 covers 12 amino acids. This entry keeps only the CDR3 DNA: 36 bases, framed from base 1. Genomic DNA was isolated from the sorted cells so that the TCRbeta CDR3 region could be sequenced. The immunoSEQ Assay was used for sequencing of TCRbeta CDR3 regions. In TCRdb, the immuneACCESS table is reduced to in-frame sequences with V and J assigned. These tables do not hold every clone; where another copy was compared, an unresolved V gene accounts for under half, and the others remain unexplained. In all, the sample holds fewer than 70,000 clones, and roughly 89% of those were seen once. The ten largest account for around 14% of the sample.

The trial excluded patients who had a history of autoimmune disease or who were on systemic immunosuppression. Peripheral blood for TCR sequencing was collected from all dose cohorts at baseline, on cycle 4 day 1, and on cycle 7 day 1. Samples were obtained from an open-label, multicenter, first-in-human phase I dose-escalation trial of ivuxolimab. Adults with locally advanced or metastatic melanoma, renal cell, hepatocellular, or head and neck squamous cell carcinoma were enrolled in the trial. Before TCR sequencing, CD4+ and CD8+ T cells were separately sorted from peripheral blood. The data derive from a study of OX40 agonist ivuxolimab in advanced cancers. About the full investigation: The costimulatory receptor OX40 (CD134) was targeted by ivuxolimab, a fully human IgG2 agonistic monoclonal antibody. In the dose-escalation cohort, approximately 82% of patients were male, and the mean age was approximately 60 years with a range of roughly 20 to 80. Intravenous ivuxolimab was administered to patients every 2 weeks at six dose levels: 0.01, 0.1, 0.3, 1.5, 3 and 10 mg/kg. Of the approximately 53 patients in dose escalation, 19 had hepatocellular carcinoma, about 15 had melanoma, 9 had renal cell carcinoma and 9 had head and neck cancer. Partial responses were achieved by three dose-escalation patients, of whom one had hepatocellular carcinoma and two had cutaneous melanoma. Peripheral TCRbeta sequencing aimed to test whether ivuxolimab altered TCR sequence diversity and caused clonal T-cell expansion. The monotherapy dose-escalation portion (N ≈ 57 patients) of the phase I ivuxolimab trial is reported in the paper. Patients were allowed to have had prior anti-PD-1, anti-PD-L1 or anti-CTLA-4 therapy, and roughly 40% of the dose-escalation patients had previously received checkpoint inhibitors.

General findings and caveats noted by the study authors: Clonal expansion of both CD4+ and CD8+ blood T cells was observed from baseline to week 6 at doses 0.1 to 3.0 mg/kg. After ivuxolimab, more expanded clones were found on average in CD8+ T cells than in CD4+ T cells. Low levels of normalized T-cell clonal expansion were also seen in some nonresponding patients. In the 0.1-3.0 mg/kg groups, partial responders had among the lowest normalized peripheral clonal expansion, particularly in CD8+ T cells. Antigen specificity was not determined for the clonally expanded peripheral T cells.

Sequencing used CD4+ or CD8+ T cells sorted from blood, obtained in a trial of the OX40 agonist ivuxolimab. The receptor was isolated from an adult with an advanced solid tumor such as melanoma, head and neck, liver or kidney cancer. Recombination joined TRBV28 with TRBJ2-1, and the D gene may be TRBD2, 5 bases matching. The nucleotide sequence is TGTGCCAGTGAGGGCTCCTACAATGAGCAGTTCTTC. Protein translation: CASEGSYNEQFF.